What follows are 19 T cell receptor beta chains derived from one specimen sequenced in a study of response to subunit inactivated influenza vaccine. TCRdb called the RT-PCR reads again in MiXCR, with one record for every CDR3 protein. This table holds 500,000 to 700,000 distinct CDR3 sequences, around a quarter found once. This same sample was also taken into another study, of T cells expressing NK-cell markers. From that paper: 5'RACE template switching with UMIs produced the TCR beta cDNA.

Sequenced material: CD4+ T cells sorted from PBMCs, taken roughly 12 days after vaccination. These receptors were obtained from a man over 45 who received an inactivated influenza vaccine.

This clonotype has a handful of counts. The V call is TRBV29-1, the J call TRBJ1-1; TRBD1 matches at 10 bases. CDR1 is SQVTM, CDR2 ANQGSEA, per germline. This CDR3 comprises 15 residues. Losses at the gene ends were 7 bases for V and 4 bases for J; bases not matched to a gene: 12. In DNA form, the CDR3 reads TGCAGCGCTACCAGGACAGGGGGAGCGGCCACTGAAGCTTTCTTT. Encoded protein: CSATRTGGAATEAFF. The full variable domain, with the rest looked up from reference TRBV29-1 and TRBJ1-1, is SAVISQKPSRDICQRGTSLTIQCQVDSQVTMMFWYRQQPGQSLTLIATANQGSEATYESGFVIDKFPISRPNLTFSTLTVSNMSPEDSSIYLCSATRTGGAATEAFFGQGTRLTVV.

V gene TRBV4-3 combines with J gene TRBJ2-3; tentatively, D is TRBD2 (6 bases). Germline lookup yields CDR1 LGHNA and CDR2 YSLEER. CDR3 size: 13 residues. Trimming cost V 8 bases and J 2 bases, with 11 bases left between them. CDR3 protein: CASGRGITDTQYF. CDR3 DNA: TGCGCCAGCGGGCGGGGTATCACAGATACGCAGTATTTT.

This clonotype has only a few counts. The chain employs TRBV10-3 and TRBJ2-3, with D maybe TRBD2 (5 bases). Germline loops: CDR1 ENHRY, CDR2 SYGVKD. The V and J ends lost 0 bases and 6 bases respectively, with 7 bases between them. The CDR3 consists of 13 residues. The CDR3 loop is CAISESTGDTQYF. CDR3 nucleotides: TGTGCCATCAGTGAGTCGACGGGGGATACGCAGTATTTT.

The rearrangement joins TRBV5-6 to TRBJ2-7; the D gene could be TRBD1 or TRBD2 (6 bases each). CDR1 is SGHDT, CDR2 YYEEEE, per germline. With 4 bases removed from V and 1 base from J, the gap between germline ends came to 12 bases. CDR3 size: 14 residues. The CDR3 loop reads CASSAGHRSYEQYF. The CDR3 DNA reads TGTGCCAGCAGCGCGGGACACCGGTCCTACGAGCAGTACTTC.

J is TRBJ2-3 and V is TRBV7-2; D unclear. The V gene lost 1 base and the J gene lost 2 bases, with 7 bases spanning the gap. The CDR3 runs to 14 residues. Germline V CDR1 and CDR2: SGHTA, FQGNSA. The CDR3 region is CASSLDSHTDTQYF. The CDR3 region has the DNA TGTGCCAGCAGCTTAGACTCACACACAGATACGCAGTATTTT.

The sample holds a few counts of this clonotype. The chain carries TRBV7-9 and TRBJ2-7; the match to TRBD1 covers 8 bases. This CDR3 is built from 14 residues. Germline V gene data show CDR1 as SEHNR and CDR2 as FQNEAQ (reference sequence). The V gene end was trimmed by 5 bases and the J gene end by 2 bases; junction bases not matched to a gene: 5. CDR3 nucleotides: TGTGCCAGCAGCGATAGCAGGGGGCCCTACGAGCAGTACTTC. It is translated as CASSDSRGPYEQYF.

This clonotype was detected only a few times. The chain combines TRBV6-2 or TRBV6-3 with TRBJ2-7; 9 nucleotides match TRBD1. V lost 4 bases to trimming and J lost 1 base; unmatched junction nucleotides: 5. Germline CDR1 MNHEY, CDR2 SVGEGT. CDR3 length equals 15 residues. The CDR3 bases are TGTGCCAGCAGTTCCCGGGGACAGGGTTCCTACGAGCAGTACTTC. It yields the protein CASSSRGQGSYEQYF.

The chain links TRBV4-1 to TRBJ1-1; D might be TRBD1 (5 bases). This CDR3 region has 16 residues. Germline V lookup: CDR1 MGHRA, CDR2 YSYEKL. Trimming stripped 0 bases from V and 4 bases from J, with 15 bases between. The DNA for the CDR3 is TGCGCCAGCAGCCAAGATGAGGGCAGGGCAGGCACTGAAGCTTTCTTT. Translation gives CASSQDEGRAGTEAFF.

This clonotype was detected only once. The V call is TRBV4-2, the J call TRBJ2-5; D perhaps matches TRBD2 (6 bases). Per the germline V gene, CDR1 is LGHNA and CDR2 is YNFKEQ. Trimming stripped 0 bases from V and 0 bases from J, with 8 bases between. The CDR3 runs 15 residues. The CDR3 region is CASSQEWDYQETQYF. The CDR3 DNA reads TGTGCCAGCAGCCAAGAATGGGACTACCAAGAGACCCAGTACTTC.

CDR3 sequence (DNA): TGCGCCAGCAGCGCTTGGACGTCGGGAGTCGATACGCAGTATTTT. Translating gives CASSAWTSGVDTQYF. The chain joins TRBV5-1 to TRBJ2-3; maybe TRBD2 (6 bases). Germline CDR1 and CDR2: SGHRS and YFSETQ. Between the trimmed V and J ends, which lost 4 bases and 6 bases, there was a span of 18 bases. This CDR3 is built from 15 residues.

The V call is TRBV14, the J call TRBJ2-1; 7 nucleotides line up with TRBD2. V lost 1 base, J lost 4 bases, and 7 bases stayed unmatched. From germline, CDR1 is SGHDN and CDR2 FVKESK. The CDR3 totals 16 residues. This chain's CDR3 is CASSQVAASGYNEQFF. CDR3 DNA sequence: TGTGCCAGCAGCCAAGTCGCGGCTAGCGGATACAATGAGCAGTTCTTC.

The J gene is TRBJ1-6, the V gene TRBV5-4, with D perhaps TRBD1 (6 bases). The V gene lost 4 bases and the J gene lost 8 bases, with 16 bases spanning the gap. This CDR3 spans 15 amino acids. Germline loops: CDR1 SGHNT, CDR2 YYREEE (reference sequence). CDR3 DNA: TGTGCCAGCAGCCCTCAGGGGTGGGGGGATTCACCCCTCCACTTT. It specifies CASSPQGWGDSPLHF.

The rearrangement uses TRBV18 and TRBJ2-5; D ambiguous. V dropped 3 bases and J dropped 2 bases, with 13 bases sitting between them. Germline V lookup: CDR1 KGHSH, CDR2 LQKENI. This CDR3 has 15 amino acids. The DNA of the CDR3 is TGTGCCAGCTCACCCCAAGGCCGTTATCAAGAGACCCAGTACTTC. The encoded protein is CASSPQGRYQETQYF.

This clonotype turned up a few times. The chain recombines TRBV24-1 with TRBJ2-1; 14 bases map to TRBD2. Losses at the gene ends were 5 bases for V and 8 bases for J; bases not matched to a gene: 10. Germline-derived CDR1 and CDR2 are KGHDR and SFDVKD. The CDR3 extends over 17 amino acids. The CDR3 loop is CATSAPGLAGDKDEQFF. The CDR3 bases are TGTGCCACCAGTGCCCCGGGACTAGCGGGAGATAAGGATGAGCAGTTCTTC.

The chain recombines TRBV2 with TRBJ1-1; D is undetermined. This CDR3 is 14 amino acids long. Germline V gives CDR1 SNHLY, CDR2 FYNNEI. V gave up 1 base and J gave up 1 base, with 7 bases separating them. In nucleotides, the CDR3 is TGTGCCAGCAGTGAAGTTCAACAGAACACTGAAGCTTTCTTT. Translation: CASSEVQQNTEAFF.

This clonotype came up a few times. The chain carries TRBV24-1 and TRBJ2-1; a weak D match, TRBD2 (6 bases). Germline CDR1 reads KGHDR; CDR2 reads SFDVKD. The CDR3 covers 13 residues. The V end lost 2 bases, the J end lost 8 bases, and 9 bases lay between the germline ends. CDR3: CATSDSSDYEQFF. In DNA form, the CDR3 reads TGTGCCACCAGTGATTCTAGCGATTATGAGCAGTTCTTC.

V is TRBV15 and J is TRBJ2-5, with TRBD2 matching 14 bases. The trim removed 2 bases at V and 2 bases at J, leaving 7 bases unmatched. The CDR3 covers 18 residues. Germline lookup yields CDR1 LNHNV and CDR2 YYDKDF (reference sequence). CDR3 residues: CATSRHGTSGSRQETQYF. The CDR3 DNA sequence: TGTGCCACCAGCAGACACGGGACTAGCGGGAGTAGACAAGAGACCCAGTACTTC.

This clonotype was detected a few times. The rearrangement uses TRBV4-1 and TRBJ2-1; D is unresolved. Germline assignment: CDR1 MGHRA and CDR2 YSYEKL. V was cut by 1 base and J by 0 bases, with 10 bases left in between. This CDR3 is 16 amino acids long. CDR3 in DNA: TGCGCCAGCAGCCAAGGGCTCCCCCTCTCCTACAATGAGCAGTTCTTC. Translating it yields CASSQGLPLSYNEQFF.

The gene calls are TRBV30 and TRBJ1-1, with 9 nucleotides matching TRBD1. Trimming at V came to 1 base and at J to 12 bases, leaving 6 bases not matched to a gene. Germline CDR1 and CDR2: GTSNPN and SVGIG (reference sequence). The CDR3 is made up of 12 amino acids. The CDR3 DNA reads as TGTGCCTGGAGTGCGGGACAGGGACGGACTTTCTTT. Its translation: CAWSAGQGRTFF.